A single sample is the source of the 4 T cell receptor beta chains below, sequenced in a study of control samples from healthy donors and cancer patients. Repertoires were generated with immunoSEQ multiplex PCR, while TCRdb's copy carries only in-frame clones and drops some. Of just over 150,000 clones listed, over 85% are singletons. Sequenced input: blood. Source of these receptors: a middle-aged man in good health.

The chain recombines TRBV6-5 with TRBJ2-7; 8 bases match TRBD2. With 6 bases clipped from V and 3 bases from J, the junction kept 4 bases outside the gene matches. The CDR3 is made up of 13 amino acids. In germline, CDR1 is MNHEY, CDR2 SVGAGI. The CDR3 DNA sequence: TGTGCCAGCAGACCCGGGAGGGACTACGAGCAGTACTTC. It yields the protein CASRPGRDYEQYF.

The chain carries TRBV18 and TRBJ1-5; tentative D call: TRBD1 (6 bases). The germline CDR1 and CDR2 sequences are KGHSH and LQKENI. V was clipped by 8 bases and J by 6 bases, with 14 bases between them. This CDR3 comprises 13 residues. The CDR3 protein is CASEGGGGQPQHF. CDR3 DNA sequence: TGTGCCAGCGAAGGGGGAGGGGGTCAGCCCCAGCATTTT.

This chain connects TRBV10-1 to TRBJ2-7; 7 bases map to TRBD2. Germline assignment: CDR1 WNHNN and CDR2 SYGVQD (reference sequence). With V trimmed by 5 bases and J by 7 bases, 5 bases remained unmatched. The CDR3 spans 12 residues. The CDR3 spells CASSKRDGEQYF. CDR3 nucleotides: TGCGCCAGCAGTAAGCGGGACGGTGAGCAGTACTTC.

The genes are TRBV27 and TRBJ2-3, with a tentative D call TRBD1 (6 bases). The germline V gene encodes CDR1 MNHEY and CDR2 SMNVEV (reference sequence). The V end was cut by 2 bases, the J end by 4 bases, with 13 bases between. This CDR3 has 15 residues. CDR3 bases: TGTGCCAGCAGTTTAAACAGGGTGGTGGCAGATACGCAGTATTTT. Amino acid sequence: CASSLNRVVADTQYF.